This record covers a single TCR beta chain. The record originates from a study of blood T cell repertoires in COVID-19. The data were produced by immunoSEQ multiplex PCR, yet TCRdb's version contains in-frame clones alone and is incomplete. The sample lists more than 200,000 clones; more than 65% were seen once. The origin of this receptor is a man aged 45 to 65 with active or convalescent COVID-19. The sequencing input was peripheral blood.

The CDR3 nucleotides are TGTGCCAGCCCTGGACAGGGGGGGAACACTGAAGCTTTCTTT. It encodes CASPGQGGNTEAFF. The V call is TRBV28, the J call TRBJ1-1; TRBD1 matches 10 bases. V trimming: 8 bases; J trimming: 1 base; junction bases outside the gene matches: 4. Looked up from germline, CDR1 is MDHEN and CDR2 is SYDVKM. The CDR3 is 14 residues long.